This TCR beta chain came from a study of cytomegalovirus exposure and HLA in healthy donors. With respect to this clone: The antigen is unknown.

CDR1 is SGHDT and CDR2 is YYEEEE in the germline V gene. Losses at the gene ends were 4 bases for V and 17 bases for J; bases not matched to a gene: 15. CDR3 length: 14 residues. The method was immunoSEQ multiplex PCR; TCRdb's version includes in-frame clones alone and lacks a portion of them. The sample consists of more than 150,000 clones, 80% to 85% of them appearing once. Broader study findings: Confirmation in vitro established that a few CMV-associated chains were specific for CMV antigens. The authors enumerated over 150 TCR beta chains as linked to cytomegalovirus.

The specimen sequenced was PBMCs. The chain carries TRBV5-6 and TRBJ1-6; 7 bases match TRBD1. The receptor was derived from a young woman in good health and CMV-seropositive. The CDR3 sequence: CASSPGQRNKEVHF. The CDR3 nucleotides read TGTGCCAGCAGCCCGGGACAGCGAAACAAAGAAGTCCACTTT.